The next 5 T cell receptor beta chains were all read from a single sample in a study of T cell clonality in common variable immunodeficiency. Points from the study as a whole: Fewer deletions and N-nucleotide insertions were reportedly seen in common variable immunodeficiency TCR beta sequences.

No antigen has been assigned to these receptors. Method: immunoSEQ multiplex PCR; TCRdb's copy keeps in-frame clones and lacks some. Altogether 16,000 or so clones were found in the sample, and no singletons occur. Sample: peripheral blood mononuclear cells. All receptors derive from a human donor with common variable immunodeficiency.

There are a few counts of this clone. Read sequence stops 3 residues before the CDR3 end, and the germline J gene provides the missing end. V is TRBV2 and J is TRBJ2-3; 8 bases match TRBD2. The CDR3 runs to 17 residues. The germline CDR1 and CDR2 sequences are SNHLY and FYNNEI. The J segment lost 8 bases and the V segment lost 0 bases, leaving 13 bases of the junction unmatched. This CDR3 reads CASSEALGGASGGTQYF. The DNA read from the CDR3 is TGTGCCAGCAGTGAAGCGCTTGGGGGGGCGAGCGGGGGTACG.

The covered CDR3 bases are TGTGCCTGGTCAAGGGGCCCAGAG. Protein: CAWSRGPE. The whole CDR3 protein is CAWSRGPEAFF. This chain joins TRBV30 and TRBJ1-1, with D possibly matching TRBD1 (5 bases). The read terminates 3 residues ahead of where the CDR3 ends, so the germline J gene completes it. Germline-derived CDR1 and CDR2 are GTSNPN and SVGIG (reference sequence). The CDR3 is made up of 11 amino acids.

The CDR3 region is CAWRDKTYEQYF. CDR3 DNA, as far as it was read: TGTGCCTGGAGGGACAAAACCTACGAG. The V gene is TRBV30, the J gene TRBJ2-7; D perhaps matches TRBD1 (5 bases). The CDR3 goes on 3 residues after the read ends, and that part is filled in from the germline J gene. V was pared by 3 bases and J by 2 bases, with 8 bases between. CDR1 is GTSNPN, CDR2 SVGIG, per germline (reference sequence). The CDR3 totals 12 residues. Looking up the rest from reference TRBV30 and TRBJ2-7 gives the full variable domain: SQTIHQWPATLVQPVGSPLSLECTVEGTSNPNLYWYRQAAGRGLQLLFYSVGIGQISSEVPQNLSASRPQDRQFILSSKKLLLSDSGFYLCAWRDKTYEQYFGPGTRLTVT.

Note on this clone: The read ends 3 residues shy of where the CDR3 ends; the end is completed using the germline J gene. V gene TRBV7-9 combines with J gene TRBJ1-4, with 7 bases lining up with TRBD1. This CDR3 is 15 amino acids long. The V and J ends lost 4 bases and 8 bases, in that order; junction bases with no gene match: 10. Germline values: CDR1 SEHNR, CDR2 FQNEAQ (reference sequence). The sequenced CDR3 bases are TGTGCCAGCAGCTCAAAGGGGGCGCAGGGGGAAAAA. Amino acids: CASSSKGAQGEK. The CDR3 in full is CASSSKGAQGEKLFF.

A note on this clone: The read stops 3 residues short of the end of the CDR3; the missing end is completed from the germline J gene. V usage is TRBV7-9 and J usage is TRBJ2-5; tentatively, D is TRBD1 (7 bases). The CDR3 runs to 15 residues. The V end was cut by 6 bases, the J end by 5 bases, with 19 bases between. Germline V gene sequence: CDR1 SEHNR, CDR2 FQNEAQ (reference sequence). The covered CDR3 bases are TGTGCCAGCAGTGGTATCGGGTCAGGGGGGGAGACC. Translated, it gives CASSGIGSGGET. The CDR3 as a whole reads CASSGIGSGGETQYF.